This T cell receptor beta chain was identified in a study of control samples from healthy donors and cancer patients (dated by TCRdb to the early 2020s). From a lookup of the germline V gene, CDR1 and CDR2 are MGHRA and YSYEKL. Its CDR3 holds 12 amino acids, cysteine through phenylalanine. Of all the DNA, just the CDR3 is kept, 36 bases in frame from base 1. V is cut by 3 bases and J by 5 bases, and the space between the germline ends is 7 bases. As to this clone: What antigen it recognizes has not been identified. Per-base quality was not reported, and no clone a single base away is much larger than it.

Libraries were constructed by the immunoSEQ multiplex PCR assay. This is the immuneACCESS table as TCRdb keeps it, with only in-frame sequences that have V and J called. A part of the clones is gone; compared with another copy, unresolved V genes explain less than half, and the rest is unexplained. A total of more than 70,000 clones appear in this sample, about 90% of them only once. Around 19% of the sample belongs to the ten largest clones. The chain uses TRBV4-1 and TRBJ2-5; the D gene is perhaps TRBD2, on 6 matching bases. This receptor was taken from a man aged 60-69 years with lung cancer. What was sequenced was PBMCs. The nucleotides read TGCGCCAGCAGCCATCGGGGGGAGACCCAGTACTTC. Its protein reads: CASSHRGETQYF.